The next 23 T cell receptor beta chains were all read from a single sample in a study of OX40 agonist ivuxolimab in advanced cancers. The library was produced with the immunoSEQ multiplex PCR assay. The table comes from immuneACCESS by way of TCRdb, which keeps in-frame sequences with V and J called. Part of the clones is missing from these tables; in studies checked, under half for an unresolved V gene and the rest for unknown reasons. Recorded for this sample are about 72,000 clones; 80% to 90% of them occurred a single time. The ten largest make up 10% to 12% of the sample. The sample was CD4+ or CD8+ T cells sorted from blood, taken in a trial of the OX40 agonist ivuxolimab. Receptors were obtained from an adult with an advanced solid tumor such as melanoma, head and neck, liver or kidney cancer.

The V and J genes are TRBV5-4 and TRBJ2-2; D not resolved. V lost 4 bases, J lost 2 bases, and 3 bases lay in between. Germline CDR1 is SGHNT and CDR2 is YYREEE (reference sequence). The CDR3 covers 12 residues. CDR3 in DNA: TGTGCCAGCAGCCTTAACACCGGGGAGCTGTTTTTT. As protein: CASSLNTGELFF. The full variable domain, completed using reference TRBV5-4 and TRBJ2-2, is ETGVTQSPTHLIKTRGQQVTLRCSSQSGHNTVSWYQQALGQGPQFIFQYYREEENGRGNFPPRFSGLQFPNYSSELNVNALELDDSALYLCASSLNTGELFFGEGSRLTVL.

V gene TRBV6-1 combines with J gene TRBJ1-1; D gene uncertain. The CDR3 totals 11 residues. V lost 8 bases, J lost 5 bases, and 9 bases lay in between. From germline, CDR1 is MNHNS and CDR2 SASEGT. This chain's CDR3 is CASGRMTEAFF. CDR3 DNA: TGTGCCAGCGGAAGGATGACTGAAGCTTTCTTT.

This clone was detected a few times. The chain carries TRBV7-9 and TRBJ1-2; D gene unclear. The CDR3 has 11 residues. Between the trimmed V and J ends, which lost 6 bases and 6 bases, there was a span of 8 bases. Germline values: CDR1 SEHNR, CDR2 FQNEAQ (reference sequence). The CDR3 loop reads CASSQGDGYTF. The CDR3 DNA sequence: TGTGCCAGCAGTCAAGGTGATGGCTACACCTTC.

V is TRBV13 and J is TRBJ2-1; 8 positions match TRBD2. V shed 3 bases, J shed 2 bases, and the junction held 3 bases outside the gene matches. CDR3 length: 15 amino acids. The germline CDR1 and CDR2 sequences are PRHDT and FYEKMQ (reference sequence). CDR3 coding DNA: TGTGCCAGCAGCTTCCGGGAGGGCACCTACAATGAGCAGTTCTTC. Protein sequence: CASSFREGTYNEQFF.

The chain is built from TRBV29-1 and TRBJ1-2; D remains ambiguous. The CDR3 extends over 11 amino acids. Per the germline V gene, CDR1 is SQVTM and CDR2 is ANQGSEA. The CDR3 coding sequence is TGCAGTGGTTTTGAGGGTCGTGGCTACACCTTC. Amino acids: CSGFEGRGYTF.

The rearrangement uses TRBV9 and TRBJ2-1; 9 nucleotides match TRBD2. The CDR3 loop spans 15 amino acids. V shed 5 bases, J shed 7 bases, and the junction held 10 bases outside the gene matches. CDR1 is SGDLS and CDR2 is YYNGEE in the germline V gene. This chain's CDR3 is CASSTGTSLGNEQFF. CDR3 DNA sequence: TGTGCCAGCAGTACAGGGACTAGCTTGGGGAATGAGCAGTTCTTC.

The V call is TRBV19, the J call TRBJ2-3; TRBD1 matches at 10 bases. The CDR3 spans 14 residues. The J segment lost 5 bases and the V segment lost 5 bases, leaving 4 bases of the junction unmatched. CDR1 is LNHDA and CDR2 is SQIVND in the germline V gene (reference sequence). The CDR3 bases are TGTGCCAGTAGTCCAGGACAGGGGGGAGATACGCAGTATTTT. Translated, it gives CASSPGQGGDTQYF.

The chain links TRBV7-2 to TRBJ2-5, with D uncertain. V lost 0 bases and J lost 9, with 11 bases in between. The CDR3 consists of 13 residues. Germline CDR1 SGHTA, CDR2 FQGNSA. This CDR3 is CASSLAIDWAQYF. Here the CDR3 DNA reads TGTGCCAGCAGCTTAGCAATCGACTGGGCCCAGTACTTC.

The chain joins TRBV19 to TRBJ1-2, with TRBD1 as a possible D gene (5 bases). Germline V gives CDR1 LNHDA, CDR2 SQIVND (reference sequence). The CDR3 contains 15 residues. V lost 1 base and J 6 bases, leaving 15 bases between the germline ends. The CDR3 region has the DNA TGTGCCAGTAGTATAGGGGGCGCGGGATCTGATGGCTACACCTTC. This encodes CASSIGGAGSDGYTF.

This clone came up many times. V usage is TRBV6-5 and J usage is TRBJ1-3; D gene uncertain. The CDR3 contains 13 residues. The germline CDR1 and CDR2 sequences are MNHEY and SVGAGI. With 5 bases removed from V and 4 bases from J, the gap between germline ends came to 9 bases. CDR3 sequence: CASSALGGNTIYF. The CDR3 DNA reads as TGTGCCAGCAGTGCTCTAGGGGGAAACACCATATATTTT.

The V call is TRBV10-1, the J call TRBJ1-5; 7 nucleotides agree with TRBD1. Trimming cost V 5 bases and J 4 bases; bases outside gene matches: 8. CDR1 and CDR2 (germline): WNHNN, SYGVQD (reference sequence). The CDR3 is made up of 15 amino acids. DNA of the CDR3: TGCGCCAGCAGTTCGGGACAGCGAGGGAATCAGCCCCAGCATTTT. Its protein is CASSSGQRGNQPQHF.

This sequence joins TRBV18 and TRBJ2-7, with D possibly TRBD1 on 5 matching bases. V gave up 3 bases and J gave up 3 bases, with 9 bases separating them. The V gene's germline CDR1 is KGHSH and CDR2 LQKENI. CDR3 size: 13 residues. The chain's CDR3 is CASSPGRVYEQYF. In nucleotides, the CDR3 is TGTGCCAGCTCACCGGGGCGAGTCTACGAGCAGTACTTC.

The gene calls are TRBV12-2 and TRBJ2-2; TRBD2, the table's D call, was not compared with the DNA. TRBV12-2 is listed as a pseudogene. The CDR3 extends over 20 amino acids. The CDR3 protein is CASRLGGGLSSGGTTGELFF. CDR3 coding DNA: TGTGCAAGTCGCTTAGGAGGAGGGCTCAGTAGCGGGGGGACCACCGGGGAGCTGTTTTTT.

This chain uses TRBV10-3 with TRBJ2-7, with 12 positions matching TRBD1. Germline CDR1 is ENHRY and CDR2 is SYGVKD. This CDR3 is 14 amino acids long. J gave up 4 bases and V 7 bases, and 5 bases lay outside the gene matches. This CDR3 reads CAITRDRGRYEQYF. The CDR3, as DNA: TGTGCCATCACCCGGGACAGGGGGCGGTACGAGCAGTACTTC.

The chain couples TRBV27 to TRBJ2-5, with D unresolved. Trimming removed 5 bases at V and 4 bases at J, with 11 bases between. CDR1 is MNHEY, CDR2 SMNVEV, per germline (reference sequence). The CDR3 spans 13 residues. The CDR3 reads CASSGPTGETQYF. CDR3 in DNA: TGTGCCAGCAGTGGGCCCACGGGAGAGACCCAGTACTTC.

The J gene is TRBJ2-7, the V gene TRBV18; no definite D call. The CDR3 covers 13 residues. Germline V gene data show CDR1 as KGHSH and CDR2 as LQKENI. V was pared by 3 bases and J by 0 bases, with 6 bases between. The CDR3 DNA sequence: TGTGCCAGCTCACCGGTGGGCTCCTACGAGCAGTACTTC. Translation: CASSPVGSYEQYF.

This clone was seen a single time. The CDR3 is CASSLAGIYNSPLHF. The CDR3 DNA reads TGTGCCAGCAGCTTAGCGGGGATCTATAATTCACCCCTCCACTTT. This rearrangement joins TRBV11-2 to TRBJ1-6; D gene ambiguous. The CDR3 sequence is 15 residues long. Trimming cost V 1 base and J 3 bases, with 7 bases left between them. The germline V gene encodes CDR1 SGHAT and CDR2 FQNNGV.

The chain couples TRBV19 to TRBJ1-1; 9 positions match TRBD1. Germline CDR1 LNHDA, CDR2 SQIVND (reference sequence). The ends lost 8 bases at V and 8 bases at J; junction bases unmatched: 6. The CDR3 has 12 amino acids. The CDR3 loop is CASWDREVEAFF. CDR3 DNA: TGTGCCAGTTGGGACAGGGAGGTAGAAGCTTTCTTT.

This clone was found once. The chain recombines TRBV5-1 with TRBJ2-1, with D tentatively TRBD1 (6 bases). The CDR3 is 16 amino acids. CDR1 is SGHRS and CDR2 is YFSETQ in the germline V gene. V was trimmed by 1 base and J by 2 bases, leaving 13 bases between them. The CDR3 DNA reads TGCGCCAGCAGCTTGTGGCCGGGACAACCCTACAATGAGCAGTTCTTC. This gives the protein CASSLWPGQPYNEQFF.

This clone has only a few counts. The V and J genes are TRBV18 and TRBJ2-2; D gene uncertain. The CDR3 runs 13 residues. Germline loops: CDR1 KGHSH, CDR2 LQKENI. V lost 0 bases and J 1 base, leaving 0 bases between the germline ends. Here the CDR3 reads CASSPPNTGELFF. CDR3 DNA sequence: TGTGCCAGCTCACCACCGAACACCGGGGAGCTGTTTTTT.

V and J are TRBV5-6 and TRBJ2-1; D is undetermined. Between the trimmed V and J ends, which lost 2 bases and 8 bases, there was a span of 17 bases. The CDR3 spans 15 residues. Germline lookup yields CDR1 SGHDT and CDR2 YYEEEE. The CDR3 loop is CASSLRVTRSDEQFF. In nucleotides, the CDR3 is TGTGCCAGCAGCTTAAGGGTGACCCGGTCGGATGAGCAGTTCTTC.

The chain has TRBV5-6 and TRBJ2-7; a weak D match, TRBD1 (5 bases). The germline gives CDR1 SGHDT, CDR2 YYEEEE. V was pared by 4 bases and J by 1 base, with 9 bases between. The CDR3 sequence is 13 residues long. The CDR3 bases are TGTGCCAGCAGCCTAGACAGATCCTACGAGCAGTACTTC. Protein sequence: CASSLDRSYEQYF.

The chain combines TRBV7-9 with TRBJ2-7, with a tentative D call TRBD2 (5 bases). V was cut by 1 base and J by 7 bases, with 11 bases left in between. Germline values: CDR1 SEHNR, CDR2 FQNEAQ (reference sequence). The CDR3 is 13 residues long. The CDR3 sequence: CASSLVRPGEQYF. The CDR3 DNA reads TGTGCCAGCAGCTTAGTGCGGCCGGGGGAGCAGTACTTC.